This T cell receptor (beta chain) is drawn from a study of blood T cell repertoires in COVID-19. As for the study in general: PBMCs, B-cell-depleted T cells, or T cells provided the cDNA or gDNA that made up the material.

The table came from immunoSEQ multiplex PCR; TCRdb's copy has only in-frame clones and leaves some out. This table has about 210,000 clones, approximately 80% appearing once. Germline CDR1 and CDR2: SEHNR and FQNEAQ (reference sequence). V lost 1 base, J lost 8 bases, and 12 bases lay in between. This CDR3 has 15 residues. The TCR sequence derives from a man aged 25 to 45 with acute COVID-19. Sequenced material: PBMCs or T cells enriched from blood (not recorded which). The chain links TRBV7-9 to TRBJ1-6; weak D call: TRBD1 (6 bases). In nucleotides, the CDR3 is TGTGCCAGCAGCTTAGTGGCCCAGGGGTATTCACCCCTCCACTTT. It yields the protein CASSLVAQGYSPLHF.